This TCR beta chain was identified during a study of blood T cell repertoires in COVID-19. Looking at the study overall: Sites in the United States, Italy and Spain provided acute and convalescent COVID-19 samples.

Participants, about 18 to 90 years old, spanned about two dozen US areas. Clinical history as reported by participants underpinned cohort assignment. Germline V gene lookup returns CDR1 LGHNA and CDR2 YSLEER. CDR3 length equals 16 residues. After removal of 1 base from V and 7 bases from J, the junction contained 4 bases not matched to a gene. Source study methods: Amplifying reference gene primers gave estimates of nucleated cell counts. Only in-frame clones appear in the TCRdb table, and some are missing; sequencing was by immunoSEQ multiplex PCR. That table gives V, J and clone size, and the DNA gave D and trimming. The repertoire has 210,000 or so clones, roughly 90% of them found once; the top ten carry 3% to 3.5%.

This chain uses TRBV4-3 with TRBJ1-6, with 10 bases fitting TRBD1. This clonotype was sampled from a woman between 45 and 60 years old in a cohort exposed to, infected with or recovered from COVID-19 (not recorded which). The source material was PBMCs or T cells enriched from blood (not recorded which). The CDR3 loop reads CASSQGGQGWNSPLHF. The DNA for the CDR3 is TGCGCCAGCAGCCAAGGGGGACAGGGGTGGAATTCACCCCTCCACTTT.